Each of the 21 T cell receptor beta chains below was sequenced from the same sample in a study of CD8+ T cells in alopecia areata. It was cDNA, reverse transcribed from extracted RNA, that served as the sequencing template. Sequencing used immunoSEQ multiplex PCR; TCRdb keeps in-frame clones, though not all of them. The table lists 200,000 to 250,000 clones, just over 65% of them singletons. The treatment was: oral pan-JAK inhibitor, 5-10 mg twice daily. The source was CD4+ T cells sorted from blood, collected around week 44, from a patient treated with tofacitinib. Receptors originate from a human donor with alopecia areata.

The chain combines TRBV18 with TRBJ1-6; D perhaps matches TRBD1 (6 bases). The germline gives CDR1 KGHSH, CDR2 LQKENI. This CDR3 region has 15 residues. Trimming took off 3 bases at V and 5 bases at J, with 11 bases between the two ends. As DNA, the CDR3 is TGTGCCAGCTCACCGGACGGACAGAATAATTCACCCCTCCACTTT. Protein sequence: CASSPDGQNNSPLHF.

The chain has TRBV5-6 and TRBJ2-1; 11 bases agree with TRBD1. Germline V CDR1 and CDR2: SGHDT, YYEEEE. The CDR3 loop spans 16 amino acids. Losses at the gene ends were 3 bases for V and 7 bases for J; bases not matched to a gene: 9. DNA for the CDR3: TGTGCCAGCAGCTCCGGTTGGACAGGGGGCTTGAATGAGCAGTTCTTC. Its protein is CASSSGWTGGLNEQFF.

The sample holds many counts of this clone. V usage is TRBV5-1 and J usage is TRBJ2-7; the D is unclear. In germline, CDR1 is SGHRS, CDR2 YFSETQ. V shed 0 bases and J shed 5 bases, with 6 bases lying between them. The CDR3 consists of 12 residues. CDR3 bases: TGCGCCAGCAGCTTGGATAACGACGAGCAGTACTTC. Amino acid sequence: CASSLDNDEQYF.

CDR3 nucleotide sequence: TGTGCCAGCAGCCATAAGTTCGGGCCGAGCTCCTATAATTCACCCCTCCACTTT. It is translated as CASSHKFGPSSYNSPLHF. The chain combines TRBV14 with TRBJ1-6; D is unclear. CDR1 and CDR2 from the germline V gene are SGHDN and FVKESK. The CDR3 runs to 18 residues. V lost 3 bases and J 0 bases, leaving 15 bases between the germline ends.

The CDR3 here is CATLAGPGHQTYEQYF. The DNA for the CDR3 is TGTGCCACCTTAGCGGGCCCCGGGCATCAGACCTACGAGCAGTACTTC. The chain employs TRBV7-8 and TRBJ2-7, with 7 bases identical to TRBD2. V was clipped by 10 bases and J by 2 bases; unmatched bases: 17. CDR1 SGHVS and CDR2 FQNEAQ come from the germline V gene. The CDR3 sequence is 16 residues long. Supplemented by reference TRBV7-8 and TRBJ2-7, the full variable domain reads GAGVSQSPRYKVAKRGQDVALRCDPISGHVSLFWYQQALGQGPEFLTYFQNEAQLDKSGLPSDRFFAERPEGSVSTLKIQRTQQEDSAVYLCATLAGPGHQTYEQYFGPGTRLTVT.

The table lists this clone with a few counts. CDR3 DNA sequence: TGTGCCAGCAGTATAGCCACCGGGGCAGAGACCCAGTACTTC. Its translation: CASSIATGAETQYF. The chain links TRBV7-9 to TRBJ2-5; TRBD1 or TRBD2 may be the D gene (5 bases each). CDR3 size: 14 residues. CDR1 is SEHNR and CDR2 is FQNEAQ in the germline V gene (reference sequence). V was trimmed by 6 bases and J by 4 bases, leaving 15 bases between them.

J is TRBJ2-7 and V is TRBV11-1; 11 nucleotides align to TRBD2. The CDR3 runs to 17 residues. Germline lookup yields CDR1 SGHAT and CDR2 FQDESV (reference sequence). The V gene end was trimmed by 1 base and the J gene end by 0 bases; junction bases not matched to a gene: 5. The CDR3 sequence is CASSLGGTSGTSYEQYF. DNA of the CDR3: TGTGCCAGCAGCTTAGGGGGGACTAGCGGAACCTCCTACGAGCAGTACTTC.

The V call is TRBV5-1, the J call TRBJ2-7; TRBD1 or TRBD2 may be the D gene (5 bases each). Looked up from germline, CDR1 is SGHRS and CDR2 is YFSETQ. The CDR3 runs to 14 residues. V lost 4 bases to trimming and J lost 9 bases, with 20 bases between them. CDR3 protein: CASSPVSAPGPQYF. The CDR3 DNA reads TGCGCCAGCAGCCCGGTCTCGGCGCCGGGACCGCAGTACTTC.

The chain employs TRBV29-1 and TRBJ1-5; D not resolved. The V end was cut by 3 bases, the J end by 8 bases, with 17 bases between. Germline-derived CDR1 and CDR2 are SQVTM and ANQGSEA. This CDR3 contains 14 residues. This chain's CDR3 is CSVDGSSSGEPQHF. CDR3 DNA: TGCAGCGTTGACGGGTCTAGTTCGGGCGAGCCCCAGCATTTT. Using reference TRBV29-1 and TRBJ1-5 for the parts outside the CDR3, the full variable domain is SAVISQKPSRDICQRGTSLTIQCQVDSQVTMMFWYRQQPGQSLTLIATANQGSEATYESGFVIDKFPISRPNLTFSTLTVSNMSPEDSSIYLCSVDGSSSGEPQHFGDGTRLSIL.

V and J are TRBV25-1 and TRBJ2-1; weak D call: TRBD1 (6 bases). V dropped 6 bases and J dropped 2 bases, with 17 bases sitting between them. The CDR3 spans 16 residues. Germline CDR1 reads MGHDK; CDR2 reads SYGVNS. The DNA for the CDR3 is TGTGCCAGCAGCCTATTGGGGGCAGTCACCTACAATGAGCAGTTCTTC. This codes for CASSLLGAVTYNEQFF.

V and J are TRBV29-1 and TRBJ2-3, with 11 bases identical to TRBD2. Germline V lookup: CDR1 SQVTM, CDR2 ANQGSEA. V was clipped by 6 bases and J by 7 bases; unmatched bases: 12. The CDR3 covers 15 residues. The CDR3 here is CSVERPRLAGYTQYF. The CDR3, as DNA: TGCAGCGTCGAAAGGCCCAGACTAGCGGGGTATACGCAGTATTTT.

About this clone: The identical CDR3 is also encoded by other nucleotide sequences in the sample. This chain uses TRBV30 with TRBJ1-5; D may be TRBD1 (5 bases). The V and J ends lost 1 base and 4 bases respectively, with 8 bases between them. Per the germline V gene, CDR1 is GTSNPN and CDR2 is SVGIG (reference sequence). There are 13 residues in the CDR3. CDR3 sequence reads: CAWSGGDNQPQHF. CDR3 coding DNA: TGTGCCTGGAGTGGGGGGGATAATCAGCCCCAGCATTTT.

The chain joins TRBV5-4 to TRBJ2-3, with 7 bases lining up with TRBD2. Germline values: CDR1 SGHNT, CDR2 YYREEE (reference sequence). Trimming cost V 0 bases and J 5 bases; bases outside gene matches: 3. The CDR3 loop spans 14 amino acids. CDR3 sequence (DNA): TGTGCCAGCAGCTTGGGGCAGCGGGAAGATACGCAGTATTTT. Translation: CASSLGQREDTQYF. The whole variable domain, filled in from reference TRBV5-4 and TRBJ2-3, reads ETGVTQSPTHLIKTRGQQVTLRCSSQSGHNTVSWYQQALGQGPQFIFQYYREEENGRGNFPPRFSGLQFPNYSSELNVNALELDDSALYLCASSLGQREDTQYFGPGTRLTVL.

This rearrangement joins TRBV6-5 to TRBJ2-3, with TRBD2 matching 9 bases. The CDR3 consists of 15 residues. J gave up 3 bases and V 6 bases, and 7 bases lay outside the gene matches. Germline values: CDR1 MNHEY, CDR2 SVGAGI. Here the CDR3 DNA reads TGTGCCAGCAGGGCTAGCGGGGCGCGGACAGATACGCAGTATTTT. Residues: CASRASGARTDTQYF.

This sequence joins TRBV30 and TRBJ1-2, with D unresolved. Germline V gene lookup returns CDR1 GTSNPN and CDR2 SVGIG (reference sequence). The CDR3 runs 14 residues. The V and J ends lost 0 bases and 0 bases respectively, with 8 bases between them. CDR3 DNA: TGTGCCTGGAGTGTAAGCCGAGCTAACTATGGCTACACCTTC. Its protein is CAWSVSRANYGYTF.

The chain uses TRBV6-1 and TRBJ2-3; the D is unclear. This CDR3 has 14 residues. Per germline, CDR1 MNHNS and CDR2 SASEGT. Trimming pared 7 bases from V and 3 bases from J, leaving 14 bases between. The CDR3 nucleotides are TGTGCCAGCAATGGGGAAAGGTGGACAGATACGCAGTATTTT. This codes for CASNGERWTDTQYF.

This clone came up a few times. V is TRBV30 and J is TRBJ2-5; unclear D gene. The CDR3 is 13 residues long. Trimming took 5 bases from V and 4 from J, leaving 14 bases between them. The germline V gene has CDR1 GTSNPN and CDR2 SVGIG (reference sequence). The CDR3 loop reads CAWGSDWGETQYF. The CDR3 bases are TGTGCCTGGGGCTCGGATTGGGGAGAGACCCAGTACTTC. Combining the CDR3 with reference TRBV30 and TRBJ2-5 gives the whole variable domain SQTIHQWPATLVQPVGSPLSLECTVEGTSNPNLYWYRQAAGRGLQLLFYSVGIGQISSEVPQNLSASRPQDRQFILSSKKLLLSDSGFYLCAWGSDWGETQYFGPGTRLLVL.

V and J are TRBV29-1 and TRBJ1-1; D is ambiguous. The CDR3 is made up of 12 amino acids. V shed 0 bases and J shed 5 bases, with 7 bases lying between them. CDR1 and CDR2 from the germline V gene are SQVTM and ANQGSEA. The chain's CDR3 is CSVEDQHTEAFF. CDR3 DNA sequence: TGCAGCGTTGAAGACCAACATACTGAAGCTTTCTTT.

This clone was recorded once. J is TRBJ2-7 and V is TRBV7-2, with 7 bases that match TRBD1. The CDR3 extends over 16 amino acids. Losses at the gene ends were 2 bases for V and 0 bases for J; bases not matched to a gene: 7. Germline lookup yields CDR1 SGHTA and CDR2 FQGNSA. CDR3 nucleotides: TGTGCCAGCAGCTTAAGGGTTGGGACAGCCTCCTACGAGCAGTACTTC. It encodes CASSLRVGTASYEQYF.

CDR3 coding DNA: TGTGCCAGCAGGAACGGACTCTCTTACAATGAGCAGTTCTTC. Translating it yields CASRNGLSYNEQFF. This chain uses TRBV6-1 with TRBJ2-1, with a possible D match to TRBD2 (5 bases). The CDR3 totals 14 residues. V was pared by 6 bases and J by 4 bases, with 13 bases between. From germline, CDR1 is MNHNS and CDR2 SASEGT.

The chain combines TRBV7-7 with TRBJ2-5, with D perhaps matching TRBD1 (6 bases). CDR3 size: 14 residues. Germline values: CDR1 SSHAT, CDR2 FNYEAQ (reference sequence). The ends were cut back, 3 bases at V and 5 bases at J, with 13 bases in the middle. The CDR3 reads CASSLGLGAETQYF. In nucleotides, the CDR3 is TGTGCCAGCAGCTTGGGTTTGGGGGCCGAGACCCAGTACTTC. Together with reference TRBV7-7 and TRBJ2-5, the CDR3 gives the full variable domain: GAGVSQSPRYKVTKRGQDVTLRCDPISSHATLYWYQQALGQGPEFLTYFNYEAQPDKSGLPSDRFSAERPEGSISTLTIQRTEQRDSAMYRCASSLGLGAETQYFGPGTRLLVL.